This T cell receptor beta chain was captured by sequencing in a study of technical replicates of blood from several donors. Profiling relied on immunoSEQ multiplex PCR, and the TCRdb table lists in-frame clones only, not all of them. Among tens of thousands of clones listed, approximately 86% were seen once. V gave up 5 bases and J gave up 1 base, with 11 bases separating them. The length of the CDR3 is 14 residues. The germline V gene encodes CDR1 MGHDK and CDR2 SYGVNS. Sequenced: PBMCs. V usage is TRBV25-1 and J usage is TRBJ1-2; no firm D call. The TCR comes from a human donor in good health. Some clones in this sample may be carry-over from other donors' samples. CDR3 residues: CASSKGGVNYGYTF. The CDR3 DNA follows: TGTGCCAGCAGTAAAGGAGGAGTTAACTATGGCTACACCTTC.